Listed below are T cell receptor beta chains from one sample, sequenced in a study of synovial regulatory T cells in juvenile arthritis. Data came from immunoSEQ multiplex PCR; TCRdb stores just in-frame clones and leaves some out. The sample shows 10,000 or so clones, and about 0.74% sits with its ten largest clones. The sample was Treg cells from blood. The source of these receptors is a donor younger than 30 with juvenile idiopathic arthritis. Both conserved end residues are part of each CDR3.

cdr3_length	j_call	v_call	cdr3_aa
17	TRBJ1-1	TRBV5-4	CASSFSLFPGQNTEAFF
15	TRBJ1-2	TRBV14	CASSPTPDAAMGYTF
15	TRBJ2-5	TRBV18	CASSPFDRIQETQYF
16	TRBJ1-6	TRBV19	CASSYPDRVYNSPLHF
15	TRBJ2-1	TRBV5-4	CASSLSGGADNEQFF
15	TRBJ2-1	TRBV12-2	CASRLLTGTPNEQFF
14	TRBJ1-2	TRBV5-4	CASSLAPGTEGYTF
13	TRBJ1-4	TRBV2	CASRKDRNEKLFF
14	TRBJ1-4	TRBV2	CASSEAYTNEKLFF
14	TRBJ1-2	TRBV10-3	CAISEMAGTYGYTF
16	TRBJ2-1	TRBV9	CASSVELTSSYNEQFF
12	TRBJ1-1	TRBV10-3	CAISHKNTEAFF
14	TRBJ1-2	TRBV19	CASSPPTSSYGYTF
13	TRBJ1-2	TRBV19	CASTRAADYGYTF
14	TRBJ2-2	TRBV6-4	CASSDWPDTGELFF
17	TRBJ2-2	TRBV18	CASWTIAGAFNTGELFF
16	TRBJ2-1	TRBV6-6	CASRPSVGASYNEQFF
19	TRBJ1-4	TRBV27	CASHPPGTGGLATNEKLFF
15	TRBJ2-7	TRBV7-6	CASSRLTGGGGEQYF
12	TRBJ1-1	TRBV10-3	CAISDMNTEAFF
11	TRBJ1-2	TRBV25-1	CATKGAVGYTF
16	TRBJ1-2	TRBV5-4	CASSSRDAGANYGYTF
15	TRBJ2-7	TRBV6-6	CASRWKAGDWGLWYF
13	TRBJ1-2	TRBV6-6	CASSYNSNYGYTF
15	TRBJ1-4	TRBV5-1	CASSLGQGVGEKLFF
15	TRBJ1-5	TRBV19	CASSIGSRGEQPQHF
14	TRBJ2-7	TRBV7-9	CASSLQPASYEQYF
14	TRBJ2-2	TRBV6-5	CASTLRGGAGELFF
13	TRBJ2-3	TRBV18	CASFPGGPGTQYF
17	TRBJ2-2	TRBV19	CASSIQGLAGGTGELFF
14	TRBJ2-2	TRBV4-1	CASSHSNRAGELFF
15	TRBJ1-3	TRBV6-1	CASSARPGQGNTIYF
16	TRBJ2-7	TRBV28	CASRGQGVVWGYEQYF
17	TRBJ2-3	TRBV2	CASSEPLAGGQPDTQYF
13	TRBJ2-7	TRBV5-6	CASSSPGTGIQYF
14	TRBJ2-5	TRBV4-3	CASSLGTGWETQYF
15	TRBJ1-2	TRBV27	CASSLSPQGYYGYTF
12	TRBJ1-1	TRBV7-9	CASSIPLLEAFF
15	TRBJ2-7	TRBV6-6	CASNRQGPAYNEQYF
16	TRBJ1-6	TRBV19	CASSLQDRVYNSPLHF
14	TRBJ2-1	TRBV5-4	CASSLPGLYNEQFF
15	TRBJ1-4	TRBV4-2	CASSQAAGPTEKLFF
15	TRBJ1-3	TRBV5-6	CASSTGQSSGNTIYF
15	TRBJ1-3	TRBV10-3	CAISESGAQGNTIYF
11	TRBJ1-1	TRBV28	CASSLRGEAFF
13	TRBJ2-4	TRBV7-3	CASSLGGPNIQYF
11	TRBJ2-7	TRBV2	CASHRSYEQYF
15	TRBJ1-4	TRBV21-1	CASSTPGTGNEKLFF
13	TRBJ2-7	TRBV19	CASSIGQGYEQYF
15	TRBJ1-1	TRBV18	CASSPPGQMNTEAFF
12	TRBJ1-5	TRBV6-5	CATHNQGQPQHF
15	TRBJ1-3	TRBV5-1	CASSYWTGTGNTIYF
15	TRBJ1-3	TRBV6-5	CASTPGTGSGNTIYF